A selection of T cell receptor beta chains follows, all from one sample in a study of T cells in Graves' hyperthyroidism and ophthalmopathy. TCRdb independently ran MiXCR on the multiplex PCR reads; one entry per CDR3 protein. Of about 610,000 distinct CDR3 sequences in the sample, roughly 46% were seen once. Sequences were obtained from peripheral blood or thyroid tissue (not recorded which). The receptors derive from a young woman with Graves' hyperthyroidism. CDR3s include the opening cysteine and the closing phenylalanine or tryptophan. The D gene is left open where the match is weak. Clone size is given for some rows only: seen once, a few or many times, or a class if the clone is expanded.

clone_size: NA
v_call: TRBV29-1
j_call: TRBJ1-3
d_call: TRBD1
cdr3_nt: TGCAGCTTTGACAGGGCTGGAAACACCATATATTTT
cdr3_aa: CSFDRAGNTIYF

clone_size: many
v_call: TRBV12-3/TRBV12-4
j_call: TRBJ1-2
d_call: NA
cdr3_nt: TGTGCCAGCAGTCCCATCGGGAACTATGGCTACACCTTC
cdr3_aa: CASSPIGNYGYTF

clone_size: many
v_call: TRBV7-8
j_call: TRBJ2-5
d_call: NA
cdr3_nt: TGTGCCAGCAGCATTAAAGGGGGGGGGCGCGTCCCGGAGACCCAGTACTTC
cdr3_aa: CASSIKGGGRVPETQYF

clone_size: NA
v_call: TRBV2
j_call: TRBJ2-7
d_call: NA
cdr3_nt: TGTGCCAGCAGACGGGGAGGCTCCTACGAGCAGTACTTC
cdr3_aa: CASRRGGSYEQYF

clone_size: NA
v_call: TRBV7-6
j_call: TRBJ2-6
d_call: TRBD1
cdr3_nt: TGTGCCAGCAGCCAAGCGACAGGGTTCGCTGGGGCCAACGTCCTGACTTTC
cdr3_aa: CASSQATGFAGANVLTF

clone_size: NA
v_call: TRBV5-1
j_call: TRBJ1-2
d_call: TRBD1
cdr3_nt: TGCGCCAGCAGCTTAATAGGGGGCGGAGGCTACACCTTC
cdr3_aa: CASSLIGGGGYTF

clone_size: NA
v_call: TRBV20-1
j_call: TRBJ1-5
d_call: NA
cdr3_nt: TGCAGTGCTAGGCGTAACGATCAAGAGACCCAGCATTTT
cdr3_aa: CSARRNDQETQHF

clone_size: many
v_call: TRBV20-1
j_call: TRBJ1-5
d_call: NA
cdr3_nt: TGCAGTGCTAGACAGGGTAATAGCAATCAGCCCCAGCATTTT
cdr3_aa: CSARQGNSNQPQHF

clone_size: many
v_call: TRBV7-8
j_call: TRBJ1-1
d_call: NA
cdr3_nt: TGTGCCAGCATCCCGGACAGCTTGAACACTGAAGCTTTCTTT
cdr3_aa: CASIPDSLNTEAFF

clone_size: NA
v_call: TRBV20-1
j_call: TRBJ2-7
d_call: NA
cdr3_nt: TGCAGTGCCAAACTGAGGGACGGCCTAAGGGTCTACGAGCAGTACTTC
cdr3_aa: CSAKLRDGLRVYEQYF

clone_size: NA
v_call: TRBV20-1
j_call: TRBJ1-2
d_call: NA
cdr3_nt: TGCAGTGCTAGTAGACTAGCGGGGTACGACTATGGCTACACCTTC
cdr3_aa: CSASRLAGYDYGYTF

clone_size: once
v_call: TRBV20-1
j_call: TRBJ1-5
d_call: NA
cdr3_nt: TGCAGTGCTAGTACGGGCACAACTAATCAGCCCCAGCATTTT
cdr3_aa: CSASTGTTNQPQHF

clone_size: NA
v_call: TRBV2
j_call: TRBJ2-7
d_call: NA
cdr3_nt: TGTGCCAGCAGTGTGTCGCAGGGATCCTACGAGCAGTACTTC
cdr3_aa: CASSVSQGSYEQYF

clone_size: NA
v_call: TRBV10-3
j_call: TRBJ2-7
d_call: NA
cdr3_nt: TGTGCCATCAGTGGCTCCGAGCAGTACTTC
cdr3_aa: CAISGSEQYF

clone_size: many
v_call: TRBV12-3/TRBV12-4
j_call: TRBJ1-2
d_call: NA
cdr3_nt: TGTGCCAGCAGTTTAGAAAGACGCGGAGGTGGCTACACCTTC
cdr3_aa: CASSLERRGGGYTF

clone_size: NA
v_call: TRBV19
j_call: TRBJ1-2
d_call: NA
cdr3_nt: TGTGCCAGTAGTGCCAGTCGGGCTGGCTATGGCTACACCTTC
cdr3_aa: CASSASRAGYGYTF

clone_size: NA
v_call: TRBV7-3
j_call: TRBJ2-1
d_call: TRBD2
cdr3_nt: TGTGCCAGCAGCTTAGGACTAGCGGGAGCCGAGCAGTTCTTC
cdr3_aa: CASSLGLAGAEQFF

clone_size: many
v_call: TRBV6-1
j_call: TRBJ2-2
d_call: TRBD1
cdr3_nt: TGTGCCAGCAGTGCACAGGGGAGGGAGCTGTTTTTT
cdr3_aa: CASSAQGRELFF

clone_size: NA
v_call: TRBV7-9
j_call: TRBJ2-7
d_call: NA
cdr3_nt: TGTGCCAGCAGCTTAGCGGGAGAGAAATACGAGCAGTACTTC
cdr3_aa: CASSLAGEKYEQYF

clone_size: NA
v_call: TRBV4-2
j_call: TRBJ2-7
d_call: TRBD1
cdr3_nt: TGTGCCAGCAGCCAAGAGACAGGGAACGAGCAGTACTTC
cdr3_aa: CASSQETGNEQYF

clone_size: NA
v_call: TRBV29-1
j_call: TRBJ2-1
d_call: NA
cdr3_nt: TGCAGCGTTAGACAGGCCTCCTACAATGAGCAGTTCTTC
cdr3_aa: CSVRQASYNEQFF

clone_size: NA
v_call: TRBV29-1
j_call: TRBJ1-2
d_call: NA
cdr3_nt: TGCAGCGGCCCCAACTATGGCTACACCTTC
cdr3_aa: CSGPNYGYTF

clone_size: NA
v_call: TRBV7-2
j_call: TRBJ2-1
d_call: NA
cdr3_nt: TGTGCCAGCAGCTTAACTTCACCCTACAATGAGCAGTTCTTC
cdr3_aa: CASSLTSPYNEQFF

clone_size: NA
v_call: TRBV29-1
j_call: TRBJ1-5
d_call: TRBD1
cdr3_nt: TGCAGCTGGGCAGGGGGAAATCAGCCCCAGCATTTT
cdr3_aa: CSWAGGNQPQHF

clone_size: many
v_call: TRBV5-6
j_call: TRBJ1-5
d_call: NA
cdr3_nt: TGTGCCAGCAGCGGGCCATCGGATCAGCCCCAGCATTTT
cdr3_aa: CASSGPSDQPQHF

clone_size: many
v_call: TRBV7-2
j_call: TRBJ2-2
d_call: NA
cdr3_nt: TGTGCCAGCAGCTTAGCCGTCCCCAACACCGGGGAGCTGTTTTTT
cdr3_aa: CASSLAVPNTGELFF

clone_size: many
v_call: TRBV24-1
j_call: TRBJ1-5
d_call: TRBD1
cdr3_nt: TGTGCCACCAGTGACTCCGGGACAGGGAAAGATCAGCCCCAGCATTTT
cdr3_aa: CATSDSGTGKDQPQHF

clone_size: many
v_call: TRBV5-1
j_call: TRBJ1-5
d_call: NA
cdr3_nt: TGTGCCAGCAGCAGGGATAGCAATCAGCCCCAGCATTTT
cdr3_aa: CASSRDSNQPQHF

clone_size: NA
v_call: TRBV20-1
j_call: TRBJ2-7
d_call: NA
cdr3_nt: TGCAGCGGACTGCAAACCTACGAGCAGTACTTC
cdr3_aa: CSGLQTYEQYF

clone_size: few
v_call: TRBV18
j_call: TRBJ1-1
d_call: NA
cdr3_nt: TGTGCCAGCTCAATGAGGGATTCAGCTTTCTTT
cdr3_aa: CASSMRDSAFF

clone_size: NA
v_call: TRBV12-3/TRBV12-4
j_call: TRBJ1-3
d_call: NA
cdr3_nt: TGTGCCAGCAGGCCCAACGCGGGGGGTAACACCATATATTTT
cdr3_aa: CASRPNAGGNTIYF

clone_size: many
v_call: TRBV9
j_call: TRBJ1-1
d_call: NA
cdr3_nt: TGTGCCAGCAGCGCTTTGAACACTGAAGCTTTCTTT
cdr3_aa: CASSALNTEAFF

clone_size: NA
v_call: TRBV6-5
j_call: TRBJ2-7
d_call: NA
cdr3_nt: TGTGCCAGCACCCAAACCGGCCTACAGGCATCCTACGAGCAGTACTTC
cdr3_aa: CASTQTGLQASYEQYF

clone_size: many
v_call: TRBV20-1
j_call: TRBJ2-7
d_call: NA
cdr3_nt: TGCAGTGCTAGAGACCCGGGCCAAGGGCTTCGTACCTACGAGCAGTACTTC
cdr3_aa: CSARDPGQGLRTYEQYF

clone_size: many
v_call: TRBV29-1
j_call: TRBJ1-1
d_call: NA
cdr3_nt: TGCAGCGCCGTAAGGGGGACGAACACTGAAGCTTTCTTT
cdr3_aa: CSAVRGTNTEAFF

clone_size: NA
v_call: TRBV5-4
j_call: TRBJ1-3
d_call: NA
cdr3_nt: TGTGCCAGCAGCCGAGCGGGAGTACATTCTGGAAACACCATATATTTT
cdr3_aa: CASSRAGVHSGNTIYF

clone_size: many
v_call: TRBV7-2
j_call: TRBJ1-4
d_call: TRBD1
cdr3_nt: TGTGCCAGCAGCCCAACAGGGGCGGGAGAAAAACTGTTTTTT
cdr3_aa: CASSPTGAGEKLFF

clone_size: NA
v_call: TRBV24-1
j_call: TRBJ2-1
d_call: NA
cdr3_nt: TGTGCCACCAGTGACCCAGGGGACCACCTCTACAATGAGCAGTTCTTC
cdr3_aa: CATSDPGDHLYNEQFF

clone_size: many
v_call: TRBV20-1
j_call: TRBJ1-2
d_call: NA
cdr3_nt: TGCAGTGCTAGACCCTGGGGGGACACGGGGGGCTACACCTTC
cdr3_aa: CSARPWGDTGGYTF

clone_size: once
v_call: TRBV10-3
j_call: TRBJ2-7
d_call: TRBD2
cdr3_nt: TGTGCCACGGGACTAGCGCCCTACGAGCAGTACTTC
cdr3_aa: CATGLAPYEQYF

clone_size: NA
v_call: TRBV15
j_call: TRBJ2-5
d_call: NA
cdr3_nt: TGTGCCACCAGGCCCCCGAGGGGGGGCCAAGAGACCCAGTACTTC
cdr3_aa: CATRPPRGGQETQYF

clone_size: many
v_call: TRBV19
j_call: TRBJ1-1
d_call: NA
cdr3_nt: TGTGCCAGTAGTATAGCTCGGGGGACTGAAGCTTTCTTT
cdr3_aa: CASSIARGTEAFF

clone_size: many
v_call: TRBV11-2
j_call: TRBJ2-7
d_call: NA
cdr3_nt: TGTGCCAGCAGCTTAGTCATCTCCTACGAGCAGTACTTC
cdr3_aa: CASSLVISYEQYF

clone_size: many
v_call: TRBV12-3/TRBV12-4
j_call: TRBJ1-2
d_call: NA
cdr3_nt: TGTGCCAGCAGGACTGACGGAACGGGTGGCTACACCTTC
cdr3_aa: CASRTDGTGGYTF

clone_size: NA
v_call: TRBV14
j_call: TRBJ1-1
d_call: NA
cdr3_nt: TGTGCCAGCAGCCCTTCTCCTGGGTCTGAAGCTTTCTTT
cdr3_aa: CASSPSPGSEAFF

clone_size: NA
v_call: TRBV20-1
j_call: TRBJ1-2
d_call: NA
cdr3_nt: TGCAGTGCTAGAGATACCGGGGAAGTGGGCTACACCTTC
cdr3_aa: CSARDTGEVGYTF

clone_size: many
v_call: TRBV7-9
j_call: TRBJ2-2
d_call: TRBD2
cdr3_nt: TGTGCCAGCAGCCGGAGGGCTAGCGGGAGGTCCGAGAACACCGGGGAGCTGTTTTTT
cdr3_aa: CASSRRASGRSENTGELFF

clone_size: many
v_call: TRBV20-1
j_call: TRBJ1-5
d_call: NA
cdr3_nt: TGCAGTGCTAGAGATAATAACAGGGTCCGCTATCAGCCCCAGCATTTT
cdr3_aa: CSARDNNRVRYQPQHF

clone_size: few
v_call: TRBV19
j_call: TRBJ2-7
d_call: TRBD2
cdr3_nt: TGTGCCAGTAGTTCCCTTTCTGTTAGCGGGCGTTACGAGCAGTACTTC
cdr3_aa: CASSSLSVSGRYEQYF

clone_size: once
v_call: TRBV29-1
j_call: TRBJ1-2
d_call: TRBD1
cdr3_nt: TGCAGCGTCCGACAGGGGGGCAGGGTCTATGGCTACACCTTC
cdr3_aa: CSVRQGGRVYGYTF

clone_size: many
v_call: TRBV10-3
j_call: TRBJ2-5
d_call: TRBD2
cdr3_nt: TGTGCCATCACACCTAGCGGGAGAAGCCAAGAGACCCAGTACTTC
cdr3_aa: CAITPSGRSQETQYF